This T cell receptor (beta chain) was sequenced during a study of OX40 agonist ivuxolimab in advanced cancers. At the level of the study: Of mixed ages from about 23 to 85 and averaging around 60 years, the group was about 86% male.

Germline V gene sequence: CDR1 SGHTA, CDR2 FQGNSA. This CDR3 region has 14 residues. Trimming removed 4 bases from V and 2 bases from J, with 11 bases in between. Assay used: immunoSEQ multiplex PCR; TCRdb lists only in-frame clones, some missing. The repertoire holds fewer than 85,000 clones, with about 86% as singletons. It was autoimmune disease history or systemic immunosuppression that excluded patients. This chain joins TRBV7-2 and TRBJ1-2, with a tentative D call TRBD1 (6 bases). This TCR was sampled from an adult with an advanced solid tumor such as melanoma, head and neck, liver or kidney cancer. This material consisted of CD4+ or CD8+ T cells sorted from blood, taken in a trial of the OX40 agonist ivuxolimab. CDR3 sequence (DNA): TGTGCCAGCAGCTCACAGGGACGGAACTATGGCTACACCTTC. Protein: CASSSQGRNYGYTF.